The 3 T cell receptor beta chains below come from one sample, sequenced in a study of T cell responses to AZD1222 COVID-19 vaccine (dated by TCRdb to about 2021). Reading the label with the study, this specimen's time point is: baseline before first vaccination. The library was produced with the immunoSEQ multiplex PCR assay. In its TCRdb copy, this immuneACCESS table keeps in-frame sequences only and misses some clones. Where compared with another copy, unresolved V genes explain less than half of these, and the others have no known cause. The table for this sample lists 100,000 or so clones; around 89% of them were counted only once. 2% to 3% of the sample rests with the top ten. The sample here was peripheral blood, taken on day 0 of AZD1222 vaccination. These receptor sequences come from an adult in good health.

V usage is TRBV7-9 and J usage is TRBJ2-3; a weak D match, TRBD1 (5 bases). In germline, CDR1 is SEHNR, CDR2 FQNEAQ (reference sequence). Trimming pared 6 bases from V and 0 bases from J, leaving 13 bases between. CDR3 size: 15 residues. CDR3 bases: TGTGCCAGCAGTCCGAGCAGGGCCAGCACAGATACGCAGTATTTT. It translates to CASSPSRASTDTQYF.

V gene TRBV28 combines with J gene TRBJ2-3, with TRBD2 matching over 12 bases. Trimming at V came to 6 bases and at J to 5 bases, leaving 3 bases not matched to a gene. The CDR3 loop spans 14 amino acids. Germline V CDR1 and CDR2: MDHEN, SYDVKM. The CDR3 protein is CASSPTSGRDTQYF. CDR3 in DNA: TGTGCCAGCAGCCCGACTAGCGGGAGAGATACGCAGTATTTT.

The CDR3 sequence: CASSRSGQGRNTIYF. DNA of the CDR3: TGTGCCAGCAGCCGATCGGGACAGGGCAGAAACACCATATATTTT. V and J are TRBV5-4 and TRBJ1-3; 9 bases map to TRBD1. From germline, CDR1 is SGHNT and CDR2 YYREEE (reference sequence). There are 15 residues in the CDR3. V shed 4 bases and J 5 bases; nucleotides not matched to a gene: 7.